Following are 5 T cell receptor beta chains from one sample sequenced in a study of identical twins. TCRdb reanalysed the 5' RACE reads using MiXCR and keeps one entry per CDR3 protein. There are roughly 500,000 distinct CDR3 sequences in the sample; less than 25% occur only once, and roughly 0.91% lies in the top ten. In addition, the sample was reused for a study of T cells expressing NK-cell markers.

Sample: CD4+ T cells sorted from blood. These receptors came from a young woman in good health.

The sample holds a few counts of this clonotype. CDR3 loop: CSASDPGQGFSGNTIYF. The DNA for the CDR3 is TGCAGTGCTAGTGACCCTGGACAGGGCTTTTCTGGAAACACCATATATTTT. V is TRBV20-1 and J is TRBJ1-3; 8 nucleotides match TRBD1. V lost 3 bases and J lost 1; bases outside the gene matches: 11. CDR3 length: 17 amino acids. Germline V gives CDR1 DFQATT, CDR2 SNEGSKA (reference sequence).

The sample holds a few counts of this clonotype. The CDR3, as DNA: TGTGCCAGCAGCTTACATGGGGTTGGGACAGAGCAGCATTTT. The encoded protein is CASSLHGVGTEQHF. This chain uses TRBV7-8 with TRBJ1-5; 7 nucleotides line up with TRBD1. The CDR3 has 14 amino acids. The V segment lost 2 bases and the J segment 13 bases; nucleotides outside the gene matches: 11. Germline CDR1 and CDR2: SGHVS and FQNEAQ.

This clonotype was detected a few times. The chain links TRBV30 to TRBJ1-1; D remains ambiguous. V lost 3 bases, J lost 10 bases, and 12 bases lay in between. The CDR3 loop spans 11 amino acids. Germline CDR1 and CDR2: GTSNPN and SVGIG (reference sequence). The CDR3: CAWSAYTLAFF. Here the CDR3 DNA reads TGTGCCTGGAGCGCCTATACTCTAGCTTTCTTT.

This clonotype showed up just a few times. CDR3 nucleotide sequence: TGTGCCAGCATCCCCTCCGCGGGGGTCTCCTACGAGCAGTACTTC. This gives the protein CASIPSAGVSYEQYF. The rearrangement uses TRBV6-1 and TRBJ2-7; 7 positions match TRBD2. The germline gives CDR1 MNHNS, CDR2 SASEGT. V lost 7 bases and J lost 0; bases outside the gene matches: 9. The CDR3 runs to 15 residues.

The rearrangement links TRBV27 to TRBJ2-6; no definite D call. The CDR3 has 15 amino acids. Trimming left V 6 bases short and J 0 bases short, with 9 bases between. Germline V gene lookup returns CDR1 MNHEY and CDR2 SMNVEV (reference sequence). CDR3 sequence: CASREIRSGANVLTF. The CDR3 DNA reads TGTGCCAGCAGGGAGATTCGCTCTGGGGCCAACGTCCTGACTTTC.